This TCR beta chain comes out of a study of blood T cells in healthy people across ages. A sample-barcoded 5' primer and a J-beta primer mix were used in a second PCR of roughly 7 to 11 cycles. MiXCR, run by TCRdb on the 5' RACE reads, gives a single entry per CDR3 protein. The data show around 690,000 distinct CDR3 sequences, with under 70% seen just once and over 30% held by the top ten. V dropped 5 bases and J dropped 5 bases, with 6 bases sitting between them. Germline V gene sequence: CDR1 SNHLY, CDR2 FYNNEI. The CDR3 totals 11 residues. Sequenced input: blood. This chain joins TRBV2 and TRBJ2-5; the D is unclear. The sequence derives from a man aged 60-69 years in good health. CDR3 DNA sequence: TGTGCCAGCAGTAGGGTTGAGACCCAGTACTTC. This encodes CASSRVETQYF.